The sequence of this T cell receptor (beta chain) was determined in a study of Ad26.COV2.S vaccination and SARS-CoV-2 variants. The data were produced by immunoSEQ multiplex PCR, yet TCRdb's version contains in-frame clones alone and is incomplete. The top ten clones hold roughly 3% of a sample with a few hundred thousand clones, 70% to 90% of them seen once. V was cut by 2 bases and J by 8 bases, with 10 bases left in between. Germline values: CDR1 LNHDA, CDR2 SQIVND (reference sequence). This CDR3 spans 13 amino acids. Treatment described: roughly 18 received Ad26.COV2.S at low or high dose, single or two shots; roughly 5 received placebo; per-sample allocation not given. It was on day 63 after the first vaccine or placebo injection that samples were taken.

The rearrangement joins TRBV19 to TRBJ2-1; possibly TRBD2 for D (5 bases). This receptor was identified in a person between 18 and 59 years old who received the Ad26.COV2.S COVID-19 vaccine or a placebo. The starting material was peripheral blood, obtained in a trial of Ad26.COV2.S vaccine versus placebo. Here the CDR3 reads CASSIRAGDEQFF. The CDR3 region has the DNA TGTGCCAGTAGTATACGGGCGGGCGATGAGCAGTTCTTC.